This entry concerns a single T cell receptor (beta chain). TCR beta CDR3 regions were amplified from RNA. The study used the HTBI primer set for a first-round RT-PCR of the TCR CDR3. TCRdb recomputed calls from the multiplex PCR reads with MiXCR, one row per CDR3 protein. The data hold about half a million distinct CDR3 sequences, with 15% to 20% observed a single time. The sample belongs to a study of T cells in Graves' hyperthyroidism and ophthalmopathy. The specimen sequenced was blood. The receptor's source is a man aged 35-49 years with Graves' ophthalmopathy.

The CDR3 coding sequence is TGTGCCAGCAGCCAAATAGCGGTAGGGGAGACCCAGTACTTC. As protein: CASSQIAVGETQYF. The V and J genes are TRBV4-2 and TRBJ2-5; D might be TRBD2 (6 bases). The length of the CDR3 is 14 residues. CDR1 and CDR2 from the germline V gene are LGHNA and YNFKEQ. V was clipped by 2 bases and J by 5 bases, with 12 bases between them.